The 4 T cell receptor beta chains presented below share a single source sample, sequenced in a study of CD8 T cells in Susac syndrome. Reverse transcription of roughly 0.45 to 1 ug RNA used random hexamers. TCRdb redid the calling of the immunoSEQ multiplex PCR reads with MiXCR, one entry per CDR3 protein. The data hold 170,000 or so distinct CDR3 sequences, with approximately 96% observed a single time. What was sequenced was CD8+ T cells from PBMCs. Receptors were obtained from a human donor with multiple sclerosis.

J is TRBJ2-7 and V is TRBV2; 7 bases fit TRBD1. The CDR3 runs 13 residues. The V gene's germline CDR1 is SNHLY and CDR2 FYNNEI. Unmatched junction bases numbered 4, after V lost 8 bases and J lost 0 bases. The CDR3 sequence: CASSGTVSYEQYF. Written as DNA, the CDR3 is TGTGCCAGCTCCGGGACAGTCTCCTACGAGCAGTACTTC.

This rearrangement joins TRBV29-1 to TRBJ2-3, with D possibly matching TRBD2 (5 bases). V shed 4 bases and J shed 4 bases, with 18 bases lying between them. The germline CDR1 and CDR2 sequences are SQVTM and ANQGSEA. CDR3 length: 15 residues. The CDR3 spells CSVVAGVTYADTQYF. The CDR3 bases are TGCAGCGTTGTGGCCGGGGTCACTTACGCAGATACGCAGTATTTT.

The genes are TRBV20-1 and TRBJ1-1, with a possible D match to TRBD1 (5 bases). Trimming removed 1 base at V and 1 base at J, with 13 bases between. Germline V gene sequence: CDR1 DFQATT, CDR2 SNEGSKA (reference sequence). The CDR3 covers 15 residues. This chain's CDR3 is CSARVTGHSNTEAFF. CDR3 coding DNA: TGCAGTGCTAGAGTAACTGGACATTCGAACACTGAAGCTTTCTTT.

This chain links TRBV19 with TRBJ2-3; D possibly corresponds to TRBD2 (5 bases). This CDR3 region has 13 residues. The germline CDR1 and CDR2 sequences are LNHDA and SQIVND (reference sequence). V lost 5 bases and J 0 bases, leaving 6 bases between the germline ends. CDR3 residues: CASSWTSTDTQYF. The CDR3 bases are TGTGCCAGTAGTTGGACTAGCACAGATACGCAGTATTTT.